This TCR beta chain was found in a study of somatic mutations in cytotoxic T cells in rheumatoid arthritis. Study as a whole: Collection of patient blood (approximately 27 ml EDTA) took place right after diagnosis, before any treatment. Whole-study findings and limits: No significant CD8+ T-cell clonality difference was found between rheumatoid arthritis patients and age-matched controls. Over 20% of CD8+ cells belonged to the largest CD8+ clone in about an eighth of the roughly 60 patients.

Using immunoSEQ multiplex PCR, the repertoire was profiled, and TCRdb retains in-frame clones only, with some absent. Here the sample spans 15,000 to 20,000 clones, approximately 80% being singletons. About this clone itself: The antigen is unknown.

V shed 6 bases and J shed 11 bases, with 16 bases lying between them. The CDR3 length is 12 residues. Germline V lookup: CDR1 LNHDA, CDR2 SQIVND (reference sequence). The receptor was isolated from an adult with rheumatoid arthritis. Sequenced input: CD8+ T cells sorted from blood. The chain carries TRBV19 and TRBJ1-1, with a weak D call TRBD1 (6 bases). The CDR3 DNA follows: TGTGCCAGTAGCAGGGGAAAAAAGGCGGCTTTCTTT. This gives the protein CASSRGKKAAFF.